This T cell receptor beta chain was captured by sequencing in a study of blood T cell repertoires in COVID-19. Background on the study: The United States, Italy and Spain provided the acute and convalescent COVID-19 samples. PBMCs, B-cell-depleted T cells, or T cells were the source of the cDNA or gDNA that made up the material.

Clones were sequenced by immunoSEQ multiplex PCR, and TCRdb holds only the in-frame ones, with some missing. The repertoire includes about 50,000 clones, around 90% of them detected once, and about an eighth sits in the top ten. This clone was recorded only once. The V gene's germline CDR1 is SGHAT and CDR2 FQDESV (reference sequence). Trimming took 5 bases from V and 1 from J, leaving 17 bases between them. There are 16 residues in the CDR3. V usage is TRBV11-1 and J usage is TRBJ1-2; D perhaps matches TRBD1 (6 bases). Sequencing was performed on peripheral blood. The receptor was derived from a human donor with active COVID-19. The donor label of this sample is uncertain. CDR3 coding DNA: TGTGCCAGCAGCCCCCGGTGGGGCAGGGGTAACTATGGCTACACCTTC. Protein: CASSPRWGRGNYGYTF. The full variable domain, its missing parts supplied by reference TRBV11-1 and TRBJ1-2, is EAEVAQSPRYKITEKSQAVAFWCDPISGHATLYWYRQILGQGPELLVQFQDESVVDDSQLPKDRFSAERLKGVDSTLKIQPAELGDSAMYLCASSPRWGRGNYGYTFGSGTRLTVV.